The 25 T cell receptor beta chains below were found in one sample sequenced in a study of PD-L1 blockade in urothelial cancer. Assay: immunoSEQ multiplex PCR; the TCRdb copy retains only in-frame clones and omits some. The sample lists about 38,000 clones, about four fifths occurring once. The source material was PBMCs, sampled around atezolizumab (anti-PD-L1) treatment. These receptors all stem from a man in his sixties with urothelial cancer.

The chain has TRBV11-1 and TRBJ2-1; a weak D match, TRBD1 (7 bases). Germline V gene data show CDR1 as SGHAT and CDR2 as FQDESV (reference sequence). CDR3 size: 15 residues. Trimming stripped 5 bases from V and 8 bases from J, with 19 bases between. This CDR3 is CASSLRGDLGYEQFF. Here the CDR3 DNA reads TGTGCCAGCAGCCTCAGGGGGGACCTGGGCTATGAGCAGTTCTTC.

The chain uses TRBV18 and TRBJ1-1, with 10 bases matching TRBD1. The V gene end was trimmed by 3 bases and the J gene end by 10 bases; junction bases not matched to a gene: 14. The CDR3 has 16 amino acids. Per germline, CDR1 KGHSH and CDR2 LQKENI. CDR3 sequence reads: CASSPVMGQGMETAFF. For the CDR3, the DNA is TGTGCCAGCTCACCGGTAATGGGACAGGGGATGGAGACAGCTTTCTTT.

The genes are TRBV18 and TRBJ2-3; D is uncertain. Trimming shortened V by 1 base and J by 4 bases, and 6 bases separated the two germline ends. CDR1 and CDR2 (germline): KGHSH, LQKENI. The CDR3 totals 13 residues. The CDR3 is CASSPLVSDTQYF. The CDR3 DNA follows: TGTGCCAGCTCACCACTAGTATCAGATACGCAGTATTTT.

This clone has a handful of counts. The rearrangement joins TRBV30 to TRBJ2-2, with 9 bases identical to TRBD2. This CDR3 is 14 amino acids long. From germline, CDR1 is GTSNPN and CDR2 SVGIG (reference sequence). Germline trimming cut 3 bases from V and 3 bases from J; bases unmatched to any gene: 2. CDR3 residues: CAWRRLADTGELFF. The CDR3 region has the DNA TGTGCCTGGAGGCGACTAGCGGACACCGGGGAGCTGTTTTTT.

The V and J genes are TRBV5-1 and TRBJ1-5; D is possibly TRBD1 (6 bases). The CDR3 is 15 amino acids. With 4 bases removed from V and 1 base from J, the gap between germline ends came to 12 bases. From germline, CDR1 is SGHRS and CDR2 YFSETQ. The CDR3 DNA reads TGCGCCAGCAGCCCCACGACAGGAAGCAATCAGCCCCAGCATTTT. This sequence encodes CASSPTTGSNQPQHF.

The chain employs TRBV10-1 and TRBJ2-2, with D perhaps matching TRBD2 (6 bases). From germline, CDR1 is WNHNN and CDR2 SYGVQD (reference sequence). This CDR3 has 14 amino acids. Trimming pared 6 bases from V and 3 bases from J, leaving 11 bases between. The CDR3 sequence is CASREGSYTGELFF. CDR3 DNA: TGCGCCAGCAGGGAGGGCAGTTACACCGGGGAGCTGTTTTTT.

The genes are TRBV7-9 and TRBJ2-1, with a tentative D call TRBD2 (5 bases). CDR1 SEHNR and CDR2 FQNEAQ come from the germline V gene (reference sequence). CDR3 length: 13 residues. The ends were cut back, 5 bases at V and 8 bases at J, with 13 bases in the middle. Written as DNA, the CDR3 is TGTGCCAGCAGCCCGGGGAACCCCTATGAGCAGTTCTTC. Protein sequence: CASSPGNPYEQFF.

This clone has a handful of counts. V gene TRBV9 combines with J gene TRBJ2-5, with 8 bases lining up with TRBD1. The CDR3 runs to 16 residues. The germline CDR1 and CDR2 sequences are SGDLS and YYNGEE. With V trimmed by 4 bases and J by 5 bases, 13 bases remained unmatched. CDR3 loop: CASSTADRVEKETQYF. The CDR3 coding sequence is TGTGCCAGCAGCACCGCGGACAGGGTCGAAAAGGAGACCCAGTACTTC.

The chain has TRBV6-1 and TRBJ2-3, with D possibly matching TRBD1 (6 bases). Trimming shortened V by 7 bases and J by 3 bases, and 14 bases separated the two germline ends. CDR3 length: 14 amino acids. Germline-derived CDR1 and CDR2 are MNHNS and SASEGT. The CDR3 nucleotides are TGTGCCAGCATCGGGCAGGGGAGTACAGATACGCAGTATTTT. It specifies CASIGQGSTDTQYF.

The chain links TRBV23-1 to TRBJ2-7, with D tentatively TRBD1 (7 bases). TRBV23-1 is annotated as an ORF whose role is uncertain. There are 15 residues in the CDR3. V shed 4 bases and J shed 2 bases, with 15 bases lying between them. The CDR3 loop is CASSLSRGRTYEQYF. The DNA for the CDR3 is TGCGCCAGCAGTCTCTCCAGGGGGAGGACCTACGAGCAGTACTTC.

V usage is TRBV6-1 and J usage is TRBJ2-1, with 11 bases fitting TRBD2. The CDR3 has 16 residues. The ends lost 3 bases at V and 7 bases at J; junction bases unmatched: 8. Germline V gives CDR1 MNHNS, CDR2 SASEGT. The CDR3 is CASSDGTSGRGNEQFF. The CDR3 nucleotides read TGTGCCAGCAGTGATGGTACTAGCGGGAGAGGTAATGAGCAGTTCTTC.

V and J are TRBV11-2 and TRBJ1-1; no reliable D call. Germline V gives CDR1 SGHAT, CDR2 FQNNGV. The CDR3 is made up of 16 amino acids. Trimming pared 3 bases from V and 2 bases from J, leaving 16 bases between. CDR3 in DNA: TGTGCCAGCAGCTTGTGGGAGTCGCGTCTTAACACTGAAGCTTTCTTT. Translation: CASSLWESRLNTEAFF.

The chain employs TRBV7-9 and TRBJ1-1; D gene unclear. The CDR3 totals 14 residues. CDR1 is SEHNR, CDR2 FQNEAQ, per germline (reference sequence). The V end lost 2 bases, the J end lost 1 base, and 8 bases lay between the germline ends. The CDR3 DNA sequence: TGTGCCAGCAGCTTACTGCGAGGGAACACTGAAGCTTTCTTT. As protein: CASSLLRGNTEAFF.

The chain recombines TRBV10-3 with TRBJ1-5; D might be TRBD1 (5 bases). Germline CDR1 and CDR2: ENHRY and SYGVKD. This CDR3 is 14 amino acids long. The V end lost 4 bases, the J end lost 4 bases, and 11 bases lay between the germline ends. The CDR3 region is CAISATGTNQPQHF. In DNA form, the CDR3 reads TGTGCCATCAGTGCTACCGGGACTAATCAGCCCCAGCATTTT.

This clone was seen just once. The chain carries TRBV27 and TRBJ1-5; weak D call: TRBD1 (6 bases). The CDR3 length is 14 residues. CDR1 MNHEY and CDR2 SMNVEV come from the germline V gene (reference sequence). The ends were cut back, 5 bases at V and 2 bases at J, with 10 bases in the middle. The CDR3 here is CASSPRQGNQPQHF. In nucleotides, the CDR3 is TGTGCCAGCAGTCCCCGACAGGGCAATCAGCCCCAGCATTTT.

The chain employs TRBV5-8 and TRBJ1-5, with TRBD1 as a possible D gene (6 bases). V was cut by 2 bases and J by 0 bases, with 9 bases left in between. Germline V lookup: CDR1 SGHTS, CDR2 YDEGEE. The CDR3 extends over 15 amino acids. As DNA, the CDR3 is TGTGCCAGCAGCTTACAGGGCGATAGCAATCAGCCCCAGCATTTT. It translates to CASSLQGDSNQPQHF.

The chain is built from TRBV18 and TRBJ1-1; a weak D match, TRBD1 (5 bases). Germline V CDR1 and CDR2: KGHSH, LQKENI. Trimming stripped 3 bases from V and 1 base from J, with 15 bases between. The CDR3 is made up of 16 amino acids. In DNA, the CDR3 is TGTGCCAGCTCACCCAACCAGGGCGAGACGAACACTGAAGCTTTCTTT. Translating it yields CASSPNQGETNTEAFF.

The chain combines TRBV6-1 with TRBJ1-2, with TRBD1 identical over 10 bases. Germline lookup yields CDR1 MNHNS and CDR2 SASEGT. V lost 4 bases, J lost 2 bases, and 4 bases stayed unmatched. CDR3 length: 15 amino acids. The CDR3 coding sequence is TGTGCCAGCAGTGTAGGGACAGGGGTAAACTATGGCTACACCTTC. As protein: CASSVGTGVNYGYTF.

The chain combines TRBV19 with TRBJ2-3; maybe TRBD1 (5 bases). The germline gives CDR1 LNHDA, CDR2 SQIVND (reference sequence). V was pared by 6 bases and J by 0 bases, with 16 bases between. The CDR3 totals 16 residues. Here the CDR3 reads CASRGDFSASTDTQYF. The CDR3 bases are TGTGCCAGTAGAGGGGATTTTTCTGCTAGCACAGATACGCAGTATTTT.

V and J are TRBV27 and TRBJ1-6; TRBD1 agrees at 8 bases. The CDR3 has 16 residues. The V and J ends lost 5 bases and 7 bases, in that order; junction bases with no gene match: 10. Germline assignment: CDR1 MNHEY and CDR2 SMNVEV (reference sequence). CDR3 in amino acids: CASSRKPGTGNSPLHF. In DNA form, the CDR3 reads TGTGCCAGCAGTCGTAAACCCGGGACAGGAAATTCACCCCTCCACTTT.

The J gene is TRBJ2-6, the V gene TRBV2, with 9 positions matching TRBD1. J was trimmed by 2 bases and V by 8 bases; bases with no gene match: 1. Germline-derived CDR1 and CDR2 are SNHLY and FYNNEI. This CDR3 is built from 14 residues. The CDR3 loop reads CASGQGTGANVLTF. The CDR3 DNA reads as TGTGCCAGCGGACAGGGGACTGGGGCCAACGTCCTGACTTTC.

The count of this clone is one. The V gene is TRBV30, the J gene TRBJ1-1, with a weak D call TRBD1 (5 bases). V was shortened by 8 bases and J by 5 bases, with 12 bases between the two germline ends. Germline V gene data show CDR1 as GTSNPN and CDR2 as SVGIG (reference sequence). This CDR3 region has 11 residues. CDR3: CAGWGGTEAFF. The CDR3 bases are TGTGCCGGATGGGGGGGGACTGAAGCTTTCTTT.

V is TRBV7-9 and J is TRBJ2-3; the D is unclear. The CDR3 has 14 amino acids. V shed 4 bases and J shed 4 bases, with 12 bases lying between them. The V gene's germline CDR1 is SEHNR and CDR2 FQNEAQ (reference sequence). The DNA of the CDR3 is TGTGCCAGCAGCTCCTCGCGTCGCGCAGATACGCAGTATTTT. Translation gives CASSSSRRADTQYF.

This chain's CDR3 is CASSSRTITPYEQYF. The CDR3 nucleotides are TGTGCCAGCAGTTCCCGGACAATAACCCCCTACGAGCAGTACTTC. The V call is TRBV28, the J call TRBJ2-7; D is perhaps TRBD1 (5 bases). This CDR3 region has 15 residues. V dropped 4 bases and J dropped 2 bases, with 15 bases sitting between them. Germline-derived CDR1 and CDR2 are MDHEN and SYDVKM.

The chain is built from TRBV10-3 and TRBJ1-1; 7 nucleotides match TRBD1. The CDR3 has 15 residues. Germline V CDR1 and CDR2: ENHRY, SYGVKD. The J segment lost 1 base and the V segment lost 3 bases, leaving 5 bases of the junction unmatched. The CDR3 spells CAISEGGVGNTEAFF. For the CDR3, the DNA is TGTGCCATCAGTGAAGGGGGCGTCGGGAACACTGAAGCTTTCTTT.